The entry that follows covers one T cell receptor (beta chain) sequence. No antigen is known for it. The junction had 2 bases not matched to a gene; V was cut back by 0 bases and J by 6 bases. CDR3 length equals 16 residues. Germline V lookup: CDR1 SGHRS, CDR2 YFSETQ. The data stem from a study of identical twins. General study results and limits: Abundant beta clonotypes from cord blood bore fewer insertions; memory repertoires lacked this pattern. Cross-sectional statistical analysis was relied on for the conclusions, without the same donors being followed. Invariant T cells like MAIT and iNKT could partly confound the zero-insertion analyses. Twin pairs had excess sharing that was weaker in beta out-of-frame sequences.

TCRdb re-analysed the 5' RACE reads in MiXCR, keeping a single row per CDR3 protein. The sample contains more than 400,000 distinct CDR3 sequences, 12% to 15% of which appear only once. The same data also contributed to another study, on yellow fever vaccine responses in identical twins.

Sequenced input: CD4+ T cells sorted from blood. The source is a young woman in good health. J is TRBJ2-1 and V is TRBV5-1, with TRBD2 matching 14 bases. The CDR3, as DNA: TGCGCCAGCAGCTTGGGGACTAGCGGGAGGTCCAATGAGCAGTTCTTC. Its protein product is CASSLGTSGRSNEQFF.